These 30 T cell receptor beta chains came from one sample sequenced in a study of post-analysis software for immune sequencing data. Their antigens remain unidentified. Prepared TCR beta cDNA libraries contained unique molecular identifiers. TCRdb called the PCR reads again in MiXCR, with one record for every CDR3 protein. This sample has about 430,000 distinct CDR3 sequences, with roughly 40% found just once. Study findings and constraints: The five TRBV segments detected at higher frequency in patients than in controls included TRBV5-6, TRBV5-1 and TRBV20-1.

Source material: blood. These TCRs come from a girl aged 2-10 years with multiple sclerosis.

With respect to this clonotype: Mismatch with germline at one junction end may stem from a read error. The gene calls are TRBV5-1 and TRBJ2-3; a weak D match, TRBD1 (5 bases). The CDR3 runs to 16 residues. The germline gives CDR1 SGHRS, CDR2 YFSETQ. CDR3 sequence: CASSLEGGHSTDTQYF. The DNA of the CDR3 is TGCGCCAGTAGCTTGGAAGGCGGACATAGCACAGATACGCAGTATTTT.

This clonotype came up many times. The chain couples TRBV5-1 to TRBJ2-5, with 7 bases that match TRBD1. Trimming removed 3 bases from V and 4 bases from J; junction bases left unmatched: 6. Germline V gene lookup returns CDR1 SGHRS and CDR2 YFSETQ. The CDR3 totals 14 residues. The CDR3 here is CASSSGTVRETQYF. The CDR3 DNA reads as TGCGCCAGCAGCTCGGGGACAGTACGAGAGACCCAGTACTTC.

The chain uses TRBV29-1 and TRBJ2-5, with 7 nucleotides matching TRBD1. Near its end, the DNA agrees better with TRBJ2-7, so the J call may be wrong. Germline loops: CDR1 SQVTM, CDR2 ANQGSEA. The CDR3 spans 14 residues. This CDR3 is CSVERQGPPCEQYF. For the CDR3, the DNA is TGCAGCGTTGAAAGACAGGGTCCACCCTGCGAGCAGTACTTC.

The chain recombines TRBV5-1 with TRBJ2-7; tentatively, D is TRBD1 or TRBD2 (5 bases each). The CDR3 has 18 amino acids. V was trimmed by 3 bases and J by 4 bases, leaving 26 bases between them. Germline CDR1 is SGHRS and CDR2 is YFSETQ. This chain's CDR3 is CASSWGPFGTSNAYEQYF. CDR3 bases: TGCGCCAGCAGCTGGGGACCGTTCGGGACGTCCAACGCTTACGAGCAGTACTTC.

This clonotype was counted a few times. The chain recombines TRBV5-1 with TRBJ2-7; D unresolved. This CDR3 is built from 14 residues. CDR1 and CDR2 (germline): SGHRS, YFSETQ. V gave up 7 bases and J gave up 1 base, with 15 bases separating them. CDR3 sequence: CASAKVGQSYEQYF. CDR3 sequence (DNA): TGCGCCAGCGCCAAGGTGGGCCAATCCTACGAGCAGTACTTC.

The table lists this clonotype with a few counts. The gene calls are TRBV7-2 and TRBJ2-1; 12 positions match TRBD2. This CDR3 is 15 amino acids long. Germline CDR1 reads SGHTA; CDR2 reads FQGNSA. After removal of 3 bases from V and 6 bases from J, the junction contained 3 bases not matched to a gene. In DNA form, the CDR3 reads TGTGCCAGCAGCTTTACTAGCGGGGGGCTCAATGAGCAGTTCTTC. As protein: CASSFTSGGLNEQFF.

This chain links TRBV20-1 with TRBJ2-3, with TRBD2 matching over 8 bases. The germline V gene encodes CDR1 DFQATT and CDR2 SNEGSKA (reference sequence). The V and J ends lost 2 bases and 0 bases, in that order; junction bases with no gene match: 7. This CDR3 has 16 amino acids. The CDR3 nucleotides are TGCAGTGCTAGACCGATAGCGGGGCACAGCACAGATACGCAGTATTTT. This encodes CSARPIAGHSTDTQYF.

The V call is TRBV12-3 or TRBV12-4, the J call TRBJ1-6; no definite D call. Deletions cut 1 base from V and 9 bases from J, with 13 bases between. This CDR3 has 15 amino acids. CDR3 coding DNA: TGTGCCAGCAGTTTAGTTCCGGAGGCCAGTTCACCCCTCCACTTT. Protein: CASSLVPEASSPLHF.

This clonotype was counted a few times. The chain has TRBV7-2 and TRBJ1-4; D call uncertain. This CDR3 has 14 residues. V was trimmed by 3 bases and J by 7 bases, leaving 12 bases between them. Germline V gene sequence: CDR1 SGHTA, CDR2 FQGNSA. In DNA, the CDR3 is TGTGCCAGCAGCTTCGGAAGTACCTCTGAAAAACTGTTTTTT. Residues: CASSFGSTSEKLFF.

This clonotype turned up a few times. J is TRBJ1-5 and V is TRBV7-9; no clear D. This CDR3 spans 12 amino acids. Trimming removed 1 base from V and 11 bases from J, with 9 bases in between. Germline CDR1 reads SEHNR; CDR2 reads FQNEAQ (reference sequence). The CDR3 region has the DNA TGTGCCAGCAGCTTAGGAGGATCGTCCCAGCATTTT. Translation gives CASSLGGSSQHF.

V and J are TRBV18 and TRBJ2-4, with no clear D. This CDR3 spans 13 amino acids. V was clipped by 5 bases and J by 4 bases, with 9 bases between them. CDR1 and CDR2 from the germline V gene are KGHSH and LQKENI. The CDR3 loop reads CASSKIAKNIQYF. The CDR3 coding sequence is TGTGCCAGCTCAAAAATAGCAAAAAACATTCAGTACTTC.

This clonotype was counted only a few times. The chain is built from TRBV12-3 or TRBV12-4 and TRBJ2-7; D perhaps matches TRBD2 (5 bases). The CDR3 has 13 residues. V shed 5 bases and J shed 3 bases, with 11 bases lying between them. The CDR3 here is CASSPRLFYEQYF. DNA for the CDR3: TGTGCCAGCAGTCCCCGACTATTCTACGAGCAGTACTTC.

Note on this clonotype: One junction end does not reproduce the germline sequence, and a read error may be involved. The chain combines TRBV12-3 or TRBV12-4 with TRBJ2-3; D is undetermined. The CDR3 spans 16 residues. DNA for the CDR3: TGTGCCAGCTTTGTTACCCCCGGACCCAGCACAGATGCGCAGTATTTT. Translating it yields CASFVTPGPSTDAQYF.

The J gene is TRBJ2-1, the V gene TRBV5-6; TRBD1 or TRBD2 may be the D gene (5 bases each). Germline V gives CDR1 SGHDT, CDR2 YYEEEE. The CDR3 totals 20 residues. Trimming cost V 4 bases and J 3 bases, with 29 bases left between them. The chain's CDR3 is CASSVAAGSREKGGYNEQFF. The DNA of the CDR3 is TGTGCCAGCAGCGTAGCCGCAGGGAGCAGAGAGAAAGGAGGCTACAATGAGCAGTTCTTC.

The V call is TRBV9, the J call TRBJ2-3; 15 nucleotides align to TRBD2. Trimming removed 3 bases from V and 6 bases from J; junction bases left unmatched: 14. Germline CDR1 reads SGDLS; CDR2 reads YYNGEE. CDR3 length: 19 amino acids. CDR3 sequence: CASSARPGLAGGSTDTQYF. Here the CDR3 DNA reads TGTGCCAGCAGCGCACGACCGGGACTAGCGGGGGGATCCACTGATACGCAGTATTTT.

This rearrangement joins TRBV20-1 to TRBJ2-5; 10 bases match TRBD2. Germline loops: CDR1 DFQATT, CDR2 SNEGSKA (reference sequence). The CDR3 covers 15 residues. The trim removed 0 bases at V and 3 bases at J, leaving 4 bases unmatched. The CDR3 is CSARDLLAGEETQYF. In DNA, the CDR3 is TGCAGTGCTAGAGATCTGCTAGCGGGAGAAGAGACCCAGTACTTC.

This chain uses TRBV28 with TRBJ2-1, with D uncertain. The CDR3 is 14 residues long. The germline V gene encodes CDR1 MDHEN and CDR2 SYDVKM. Trimming removed 5 bases at V and 2 bases at J, with 10 bases between. The CDR3 protein is CASSSALPYNEQFF. CDR3 DNA: TGTGCCAGCAGTAGCGCCCTCCCCTACAATGAGCAGTTCTTC.

This chain's CDR3 is CASSLSGVAGGQPQHF. CDR3 nucleotides: TGTGCCAGCAGTTTATCAGGTGTGGCAGGGGGTCAGCCCCAGCATTTT. The chain employs TRBV27 and TRBJ1-5; 7 nucleotides align to TRBD1. Germline V gene data show CDR1 as MNHEY and CDR2 as SMNVEV (reference sequence). The CDR3 extends over 16 amino acids. Trimming cost V 0 bases and J 6 bases; bases outside gene matches: 8.

The chain has TRBV12-3 or TRBV12-4 and TRBJ1-5; D gene ambiguous. CDR3 length equals 12 residues. The V end was cut by 6 bases, the J end by 9 bases, with 12 bases between. The CDR3 reads CASSLLAVPQHF. For the CDR3, the DNA is TGTGCCAGCAGCCTTCTGGCTGTGCCCCAGCATTTT.

This chain joins TRBV7-2 and TRBJ2-1; 8 bases line up with TRBD2. The V gene end was trimmed by 7 bases and the J gene end by 3 bases; junction bases not matched to a gene: 5. This CDR3 comprises 14 residues. CDR1 is SGHTA and CDR2 is FQGNSA in the germline V gene. The CDR3 sequence: CASTGGAVYNEQFF. As DNA, the CDR3 is TGTGCCAGCACCGGGGGGGCTGTCTACAATGAGCAGTTCTTC.

The chain links TRBV6-6 to TRBJ2-5; D might be TRBD1 (6 bases). Germline values: CDR1 MNHNY, CDR2 SVGAGI (reference sequence). V lost 2 bases and J lost 5, with 18 bases in between. CDR3 size: 16 residues. For the CDR3, the DNA is TGTGCCAGCAGTTACCGGACAGCCCAAGGCGGGGAGACCCAGTACTTC. Translation gives CASSYRTAQGGETQYF.

CDR3: CAIRETSHGELFF. The CDR3 DNA reads TGTGCCATCAGGGAGACTAGCCACGGGGAGCTGTTTTTT. The chain uses TRBV10-3 and TRBJ2-2; 7 bases agree with TRBD2. There are 13 residues in the CDR3. Germline-derived CDR1 and CDR2 are ENHRY and SYGVKD. V was clipped by 6 bases and J by 7 bases; unmatched bases: 5.

This clonotype turned up a few times. The CDR3 region has the DNA TGCGCCAGCAGCCAAGAAGTCGCAGGTACGCAGTATTTT. It translates to CASSQEVAGTQYF. The chain carries TRBV4-3 and TRBJ2-3, with D hard to call. V was trimmed by 0 bases and J by 8 bases, leaving 9 bases between them. Germline V gives CDR1 LGHNA, CDR2 YSLEER. This CDR3 spans 13 amino acids.

The V and J genes are TRBV4-2 and TRBJ2-3, with no clear D. Per germline, CDR1 LGHNA and CDR2 YNFKEQ. Deletions cut 1 base from V and 0 bases from J, with 8 bases between. The CDR3 covers 15 residues. CDR3 region: CASSQVGSSTDTQYF. The CDR3 DNA is TGTGCCAGCAGCCAAGTTGGCAGTAGCACAGATACGCAGTATTTT.

This chain joins TRBV9 and TRBJ2-3; the match to TRBD2 covers 14 bases. The junction had 8 bases not matched to a gene; V was cut back by 4 bases and J by 1 base. The CDR3 length is 18 residues. Germline CDR1 and CDR2: SGDLS and YYNGEE. For the CDR3, the DNA is TGTGCCAGCAGCTACGGGACTAGCGGGAGCTATCGCACAGATACGCAGTATTTT. Protein product: CASSYGTSGSYRTDTQYF.

The CDR3, as DNA: TGTGCTAGTGGTCCGGAAAGAGCGGGAGAGTTAGGGAATGAGCAGTTCTTC. Translated: CASGPERAGELGNEQFF. The chain recombines TRBV12-5 with TRBJ2-1; 8 nucleotides agree with TRBD2. This CDR3 contains 17 residues. Germline loops: CDR1 LGHNT, CDR2 FRNRAP. Trimming cost V 5 bases and J 7 bases; bases outside gene matches: 16.

The chain is built from TRBV20-1 and TRBJ2-5; maybe TRBD2 (6 bases). Germline lookup yields CDR1 DFQATT and CDR2 SNEGSKA (reference sequence). The CDR3 length is 11 residues. The germline V and J ends were trimmed by 6 bases and 11 bases, with 16 bases remaining between them. The CDR3 DNA reads as TGCAGTGCGCGAGAACATCGGGAGCAGTACTTC. Translated, it gives CSAREHREQYF.

The CDR3 loop reads CASSEDWSGGSQYF. In nucleotides, the CDR3 is TGTGCCAGCAGTGAAGATTGGAGCGGGGGCTCCCAGTACTTC. This rearrangement joins TRBV2 to TRBJ2-5; TRBD2 aligns across 8 bases. Germline loops: CDR1 SNHLY, CDR2 FYNNEI. This CDR3 is 14 amino acids long. V shed 1 base, J shed 9 bases, and the junction held 7 bases outside the gene matches.

This chain connects TRBV6-1 to TRBJ2-6; 7 bases fit TRBD1. J was trimmed by 0 bases and V by 8 bases; bases with no gene match: 7. Germline CDR1 is MNHNS and CDR2 is SASEGT. The CDR3 contains 16 residues. The CDR3 spells CASRLGQLSGANVLTF. The CDR3 bases are TGTGCCAGCCGCCTGGGACAGCTCTCTGGGGCCAACGTCCTGACTTTC.

In regard to this clonotype: This may come from a read error, since a much larger clone is one base off. The J gene is TRBJ1-5, the V gene TRBV12-3 or TRBV12-4; D is ambiguous. This CDR3 region has 13 residues. Trimming left V 3 bases short and J 6 bases short, with 9 bases between. CDR3 amino acids: CASSFGRTQPQHF. The CDR3 nucleotides read TGTGCCAGCAGTTTCGGGCGGACTCAGCCCCAGCATTTT.